This note documents a single TCR beta chain sequence. The count of this clone is one. Its cognate antigen has yet to be identified. No base quality information exists; no much larger clone differs at one position. This specimen's time point label, interpreted: baseline before first vaccination. In the paper's terms, the treatment or condition label means: meningococcal conjugate vaccine given as trial control. Vaccinee samples came from UK trials COV001 and COV002, including a single-blind randomized controlled phase 2/3 trial of AZD1222 (ChAdOx1 nCoV-19) in healthy adults. For TCRbeta chain sequencing, PBMC samples were collected from trial participants at day 0 and at day 28 after the second dose. The CDR3 regions of human TCRbeta chains were analyzed by immunosequencing. The paper's data handling went like this. TCRs in the repertoires were compared against a reference library of SARS-CoV-2-specific TCRs that had been generated with the MIRA antigen-specificity platform. Breadth meant the fraction of unique TCRs that were SARS-CoV-2-associated, whereas depth meant the fraction of total T cells that were SARS-CoV-2-associated. Using the MIRA data, each spike-specific TCR was assigned both to the spike region to which the TCR was reactive and to a CD4 or CD8 class. Log10-transformed breadth and depth values were compared by one-way ANOVA with Sidak's multiple comparisons tests. This immuneACCESS table, as held by TCRdb, lists in-frame sequences with V and J called but not all clones. Of the missing ones, under half trace to an unresolved V gene in checked studies; the others have no known cause. V and J calls plus clone size are reproduced from that table; the DNA served to infer D and trimming. In this sample the table shows about 83,000 clones, 85% to 90% of which occur a single time. Clones ranked in the top ten supply more than 4.5% of the sample.

From cysteine to phenylalanine, the CDR3 is 14 amino acids long. The only DNA kept is the CDR3, 42 bases in frame from the first base. V is cut back by 5 bases and J by 4 bases, with 6 bases in the junction unmatched. These data belong to a study of T cell responses to AZD1222 COVID-19 vaccine (dated by TCRdb to the early 2020s). With regard to the full study: A total of 233 trial participants underwent TCR sequencing, of whom around 200 received two doses of AZD1222 and about 25 received two doses of the MenACWY control vaccine. Enrollment into the trials was organized by age into subgroups of 18-55, 56-69 and 70-plus years, and those subgroups contained roughly 140, 27 and 60 TCR-sequenced participants, respectively. What the work shows at the level of the full study, not this receptor alone: In the small 56-69-year group, the increase in depth fell short of significance, most likely because of low power. Epitopes outside the regions mutated in the B.1.351 and B.1.1.7 variants were reportedly recognized by nearly half of the unique spike-specific TCRs. Participants were mostly white British and included more females than males, and it was suggested by the authors that clonal diversity may have been underestimated. Only a handful of AZD1222 recipients were SARS-CoV-2 seropositive at baseline, limiting conclusions about previously exposed vaccinees. The whole spike protein was spanned by vaccine-associated CD4 TCRs, and dominant responses were seen in regions 160-218 and 743-854. After two AZD1222 doses, both the breadth and the depth of spike-specific TCRs were significantly higher than at day 0 and than in MenACWY recipients. Because no day 14 peak-response samples were available, repertoires were characterized only after the peak T cell response.

The chain was built from TRBV5-3 and TRBJ2-7, with 10 middle bases fitting TRBD2. TRBV5-3 is labeled an ORF, and its function is uncertain. The sample in question was peripheral blood, obtained on day 0 of MenACWY control vaccination. The clonotype comes from an adult in good health. The bases are TGTGCCAGAAGAGATGGACTAGCGGATTACGAGCAGTACTTC. This translates into CARRDGLADYEQYF.